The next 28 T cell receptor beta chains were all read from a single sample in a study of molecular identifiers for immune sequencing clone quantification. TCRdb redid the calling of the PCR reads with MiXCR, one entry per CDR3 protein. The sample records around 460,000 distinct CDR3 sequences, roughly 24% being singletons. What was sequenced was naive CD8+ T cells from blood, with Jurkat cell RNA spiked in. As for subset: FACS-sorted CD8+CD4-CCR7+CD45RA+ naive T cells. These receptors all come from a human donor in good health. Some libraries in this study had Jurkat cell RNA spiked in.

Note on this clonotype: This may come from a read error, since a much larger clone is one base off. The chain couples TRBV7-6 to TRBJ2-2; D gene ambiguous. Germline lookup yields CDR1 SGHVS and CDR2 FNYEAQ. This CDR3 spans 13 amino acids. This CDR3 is CVSSSLTYRELFF. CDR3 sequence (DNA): TGTGTCAGCAGCTCTCTGACATATCGGGAGCTGTTTTTT.

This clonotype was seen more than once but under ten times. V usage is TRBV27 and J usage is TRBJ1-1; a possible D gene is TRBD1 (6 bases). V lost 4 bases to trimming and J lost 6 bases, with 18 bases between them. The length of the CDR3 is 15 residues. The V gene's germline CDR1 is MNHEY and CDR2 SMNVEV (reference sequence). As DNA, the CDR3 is TGTGCCAGCAGTTCAAGACAGGCTGAGAAGCCTGAAGCTTTCTTT. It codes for CASSSRQAEKPEAFF.

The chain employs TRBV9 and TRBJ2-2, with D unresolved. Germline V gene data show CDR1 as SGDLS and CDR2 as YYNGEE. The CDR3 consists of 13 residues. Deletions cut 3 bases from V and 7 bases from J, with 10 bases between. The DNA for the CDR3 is TGTGCCAGCAGCGCGGAGCTTGGCGGGGAGCTGTTTTTT. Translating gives CASSAELGGELFF.

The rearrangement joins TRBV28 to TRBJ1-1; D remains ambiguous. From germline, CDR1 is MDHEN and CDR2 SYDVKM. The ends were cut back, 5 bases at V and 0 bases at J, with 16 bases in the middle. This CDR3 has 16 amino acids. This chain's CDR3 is CASSVVFHSMNTEAFF. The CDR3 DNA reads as TGTGCCAGCAGTGTCGTATTTCACAGTATGAACACTGAAGCTTTCTTT.

The CDR3 protein is CASSSHSQPQETQYF. DNA of the CDR3: TGTGCCAGCAGTTCTCACTCACAGCCCCAAGAGACCCAGTACTTC. V gene TRBV6-5 combines with J gene TRBJ2-5; D not resolved. Germline CDR1 and CDR2: MNHEY and SVGAGI. This CDR3 is 15 amino acids long. V was cut by 4 bases and J by 1 base, with 13 bases left in between.

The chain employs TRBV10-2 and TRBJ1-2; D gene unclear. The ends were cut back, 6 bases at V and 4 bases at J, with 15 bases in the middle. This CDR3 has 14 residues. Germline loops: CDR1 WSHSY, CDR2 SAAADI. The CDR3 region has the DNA TGCGCCAGCAGAGAGGGAGGAAGAACCTATGGCTACACCTTC. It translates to CASREGGRTYGYTF.

The DNA for the CDR3 is TGTGCCAGCAGCCCCCTTACCCCGGCAGGGCTCACAGATACGCAGTATTTT. This gives the protein CASSPLTPAGLTDTQYF. V gene TRBV27 combines with J gene TRBJ2-3; D perhaps matches TRBD1 (5 bases). Germline V gives CDR1 MNHEY, CDR2 SMNVEV (reference sequence). This CDR3 has 17 amino acids. The V and J ends lost 6 bases and 2 bases respectively, with 21 bases between them.

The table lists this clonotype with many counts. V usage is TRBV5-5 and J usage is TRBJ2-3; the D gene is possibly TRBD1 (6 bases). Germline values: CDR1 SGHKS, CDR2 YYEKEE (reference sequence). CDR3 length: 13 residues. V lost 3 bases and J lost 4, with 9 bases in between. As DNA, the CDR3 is TGTGCCAGCAGCTCGGACAGTCCAGATACGCAGTATTTT. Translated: CASSSDSPDTQYF.

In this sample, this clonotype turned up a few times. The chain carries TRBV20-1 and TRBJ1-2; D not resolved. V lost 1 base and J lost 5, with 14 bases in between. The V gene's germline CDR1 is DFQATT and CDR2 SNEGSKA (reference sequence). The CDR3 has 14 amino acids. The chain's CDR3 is CSARVDSGLYGYTF. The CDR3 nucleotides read TGCAGTGCTAGAGTGGATTCGGGCCTTTATGGCTACACCTTC.

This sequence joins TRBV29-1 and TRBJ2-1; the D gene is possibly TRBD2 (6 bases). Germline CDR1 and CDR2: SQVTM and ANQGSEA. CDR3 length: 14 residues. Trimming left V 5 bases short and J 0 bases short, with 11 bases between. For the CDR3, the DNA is TGCAGCGTTACCTCAGCGGGCTCCTACAATGAGCAGTTCTTC. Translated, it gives CSVTSAGSYNEQFF.

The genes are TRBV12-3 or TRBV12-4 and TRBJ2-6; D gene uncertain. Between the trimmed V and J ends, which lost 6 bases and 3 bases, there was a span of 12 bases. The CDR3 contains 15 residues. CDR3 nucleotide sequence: TGTGCCAGCAGCCCGACCCCCTATGGGGCCAACGTCCTGACTTTC. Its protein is CASSPTPYGANVLTF.

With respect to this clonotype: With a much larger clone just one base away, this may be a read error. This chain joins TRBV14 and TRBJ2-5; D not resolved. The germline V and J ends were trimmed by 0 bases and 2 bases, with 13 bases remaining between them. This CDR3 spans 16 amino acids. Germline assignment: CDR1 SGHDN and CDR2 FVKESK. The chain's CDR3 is CASSQDRSSAQETQYF. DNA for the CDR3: TGTGCCAGCAGCCAAGATCGGTCTAGTGCACAAGAGACCCAGTACTTC.

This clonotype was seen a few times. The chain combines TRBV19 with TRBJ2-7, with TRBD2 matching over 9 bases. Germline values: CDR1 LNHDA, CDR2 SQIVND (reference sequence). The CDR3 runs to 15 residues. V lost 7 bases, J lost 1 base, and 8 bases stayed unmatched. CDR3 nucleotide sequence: TGTGCCAGTAAGCCCGCGAGCGGGGGGTCCTACGAGCAGTACTTC. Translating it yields CASKPASGGSYEQYF.

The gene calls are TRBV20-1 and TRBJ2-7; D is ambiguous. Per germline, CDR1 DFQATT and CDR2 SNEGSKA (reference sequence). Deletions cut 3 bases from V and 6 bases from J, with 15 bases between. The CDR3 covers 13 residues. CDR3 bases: TGCAGTGCTAGTGGCCAGATTCTTAGCGAGCAGTACTTC. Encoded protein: CSASGQILSEQYF.

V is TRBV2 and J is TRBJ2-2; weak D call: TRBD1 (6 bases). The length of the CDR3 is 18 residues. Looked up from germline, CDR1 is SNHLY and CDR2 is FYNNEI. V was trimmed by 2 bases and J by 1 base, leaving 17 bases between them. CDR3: CASSETLRGGENTGELFF. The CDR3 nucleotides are TGTGCCAGCAGTGAAACCCTGCGTGGGGGCGAGAACACCGGGGAGCTGTTTTTT.

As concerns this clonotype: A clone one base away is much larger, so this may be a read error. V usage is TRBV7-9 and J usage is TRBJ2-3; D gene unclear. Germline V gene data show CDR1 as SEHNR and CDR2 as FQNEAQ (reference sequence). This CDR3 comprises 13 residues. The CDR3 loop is CVSSNVGSDTQYF. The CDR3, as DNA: TGTGTCAGCAGCAATGTGGGCTCAGATACGCAGTATTTT. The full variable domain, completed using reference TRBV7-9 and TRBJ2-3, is DTGVSQNPRHKITKRGQNVTFRCDPISEHNRLYWYRQTLGQGPEFLTYFQNEAQLEKSRLLSDRFSAERPKGSFSTLEIQRTEQGDSAMYLCVSSNVGSDTQYFGPGTRLTVL.

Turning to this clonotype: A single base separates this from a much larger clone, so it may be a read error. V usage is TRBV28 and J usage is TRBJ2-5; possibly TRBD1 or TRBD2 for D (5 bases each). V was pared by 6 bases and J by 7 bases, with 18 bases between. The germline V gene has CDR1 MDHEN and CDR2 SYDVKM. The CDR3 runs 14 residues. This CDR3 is CASRDVRGEATQYF. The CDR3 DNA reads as TGTGCCAGCAGGGACGTAAGAGGGGAAGCGACCCAGTACTTC.

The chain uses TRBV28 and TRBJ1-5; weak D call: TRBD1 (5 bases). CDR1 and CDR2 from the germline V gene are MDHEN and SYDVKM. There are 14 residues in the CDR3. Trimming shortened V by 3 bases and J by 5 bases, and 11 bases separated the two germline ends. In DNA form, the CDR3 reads TGTGCCAGCAGTTTTCCCAGGGAGGATCAGCCCCAGCATTTT. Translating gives CASSFPREDQPQHF.

The CDR3 DNA is TGTGCCAGCAGTTATCGACTGACCGGGGAGCTGTTTTTT. This sequence encodes CASSYRLTGELFF. The gene calls are TRBV6-5 and TRBJ2-2; D uncertain. Germline-derived CDR1 and CDR2 are MNHEY and SVGAGI. The CDR3 runs to 13 residues. V was shortened by 3 bases and J by 5 bases, with 7 bases between the two germline ends.

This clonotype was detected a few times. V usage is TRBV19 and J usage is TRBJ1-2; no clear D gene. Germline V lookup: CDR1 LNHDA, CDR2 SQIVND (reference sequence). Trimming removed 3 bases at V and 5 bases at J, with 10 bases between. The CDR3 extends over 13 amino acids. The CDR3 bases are TGTGCCAGTAGTATTAACACCGCGTATGGCTACACCTTC. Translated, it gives CASSINTAYGYTF.

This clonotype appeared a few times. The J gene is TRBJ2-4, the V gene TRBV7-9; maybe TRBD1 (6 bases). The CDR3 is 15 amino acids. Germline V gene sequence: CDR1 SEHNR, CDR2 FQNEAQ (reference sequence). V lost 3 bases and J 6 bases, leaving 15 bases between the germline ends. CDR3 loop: CASSLAVGQANIQYF. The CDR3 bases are TGTGCCAGCAGCTTGGCGGTGGGACAAGCAAACATTCAGTACTTC.

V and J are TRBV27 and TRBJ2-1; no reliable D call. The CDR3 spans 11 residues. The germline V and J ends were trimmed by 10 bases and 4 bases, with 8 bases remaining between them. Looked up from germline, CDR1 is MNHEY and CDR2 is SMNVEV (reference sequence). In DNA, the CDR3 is TGTGCCACCCTGATATACAATGAGCAGTTCTTC. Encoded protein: CATLIYNEQFF.

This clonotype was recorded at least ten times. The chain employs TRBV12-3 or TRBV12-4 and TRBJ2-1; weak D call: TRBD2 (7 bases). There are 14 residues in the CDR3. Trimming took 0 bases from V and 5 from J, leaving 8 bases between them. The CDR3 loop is CASSLAGGDNEQFF. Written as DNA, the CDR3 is TGTGCCAGCAGTTTAGCAGGGGGGGACAATGAGCAGTTCTTC.

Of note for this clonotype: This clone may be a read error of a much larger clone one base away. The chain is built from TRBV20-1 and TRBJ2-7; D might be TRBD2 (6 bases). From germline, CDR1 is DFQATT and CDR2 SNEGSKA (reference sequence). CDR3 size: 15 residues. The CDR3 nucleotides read TGCAGTGCTAGAAGCCTGCCGGGACTGAGCTACGGGCAGTACTTC. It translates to CSARSLPGLSYGQYF.

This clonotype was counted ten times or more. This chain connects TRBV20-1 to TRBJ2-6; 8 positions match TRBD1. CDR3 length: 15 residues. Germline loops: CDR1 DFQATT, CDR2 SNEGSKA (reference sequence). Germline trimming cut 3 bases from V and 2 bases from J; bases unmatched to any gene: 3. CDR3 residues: CSARGRGPGANVLTF. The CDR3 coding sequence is TGCAGTGCTAGGGGCAGGGGGCCTGGGGCCAACGTCCTGACTTTC.

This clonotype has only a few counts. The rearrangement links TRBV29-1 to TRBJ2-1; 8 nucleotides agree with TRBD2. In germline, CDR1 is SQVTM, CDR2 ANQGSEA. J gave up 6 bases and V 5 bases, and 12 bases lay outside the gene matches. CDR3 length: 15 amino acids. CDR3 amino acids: CSVLLRLAQGNEQFF. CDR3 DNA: TGCAGCGTTCTCCTGAGACTAGCGCAGGGCAATGAGCAGTTCTTC.

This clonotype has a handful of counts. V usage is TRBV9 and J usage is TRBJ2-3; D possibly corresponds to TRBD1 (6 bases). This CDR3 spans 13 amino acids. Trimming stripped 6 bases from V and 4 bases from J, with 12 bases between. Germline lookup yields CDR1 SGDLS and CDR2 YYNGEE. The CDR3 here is CASNVGAADTQYF. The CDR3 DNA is TGTGCCAGCAATGTGGGGGCTGCAGATACGCAGTATTTT.

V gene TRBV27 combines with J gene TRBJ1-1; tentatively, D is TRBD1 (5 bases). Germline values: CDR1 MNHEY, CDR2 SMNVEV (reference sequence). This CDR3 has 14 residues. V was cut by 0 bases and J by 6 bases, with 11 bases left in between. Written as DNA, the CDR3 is TGTGCCAGCAGTTTATCACCGGGGCTAGCTGAAGCTTTCTTT. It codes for CASSLSPGLAEAFF.